Below are 2 T cell receptor beta chains sequenced from a single sample in a study of beta chain features in type 1 diabetes. The whole isolated RNA underwent reverse transcription, so sequencing captured expressed TCRB transcripts. Libraries were prepared by immunoSEQ multiplex PCR; TCRdb keeps only in-frame clonotypes and omits some of them. Of approximately 160,000 clones in the sample, less than 9.5% were seen once. Sequencing used central memory CD4+ T cells from blood. These receptors were taken from a woman aged 18-29 years in good health.

CDR3 in DNA: TGTGCCAGCAGTCCCCCCCTCGGGGGGCAAGAGACCCAGTACTTC. Amino acid sequence: CASSPPLGGQETQYF. The chain has TRBV7-2 and TRBJ2-5; 7 bases are a match to TRBD2. The length of the CDR3 is 15 residues. Germline CDR1 is SGHTA and CDR2 is FQGNSA. Trimming cost V 6 bases and J 2 bases; bases outside gene matches: 9.

This clone was seen a few times. The gene calls are TRBV18 and TRBJ1-2, with unresolved D. Looked up from germline, CDR1 is KGHSH and CDR2 is LQKENI. Trimming removed 6 bases at V and 7 bases at J, with 18 bases between. This CDR3 has 14 amino acids. The CDR3 DNA sequence: TGTGCCAGCTCGTCACGTGACGGGGTCGGTGGCTACACCTTC. Its protein product is CASSSRDGVGGYTF.